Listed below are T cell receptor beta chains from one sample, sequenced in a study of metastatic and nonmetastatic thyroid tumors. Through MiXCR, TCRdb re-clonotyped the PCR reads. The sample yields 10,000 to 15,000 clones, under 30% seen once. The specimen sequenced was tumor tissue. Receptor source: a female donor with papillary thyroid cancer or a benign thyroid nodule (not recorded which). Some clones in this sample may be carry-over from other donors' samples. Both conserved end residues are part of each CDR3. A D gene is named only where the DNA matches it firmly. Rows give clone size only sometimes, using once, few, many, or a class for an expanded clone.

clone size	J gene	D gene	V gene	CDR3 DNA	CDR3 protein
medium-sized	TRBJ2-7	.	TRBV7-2	TGTGCCAGCAGCTTAGACCAGGGATATGACGAGCAGTACTTC	CASSLDQGYDEQYF
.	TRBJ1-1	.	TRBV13	TGTGCCAGCAGCCCCAGGATAGGGAACACTGAAGCTTTCTTT	CASSPRIGNTEAFF
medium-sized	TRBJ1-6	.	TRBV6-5	TGTGCCAGCAGTTACTCCGCGGGGTATAATTCACCCCTCCACTTT	CASSYSAGYNSPLHF
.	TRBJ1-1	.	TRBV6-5	TGTGCCATCGCCACGTTCCCCTCCACAGGTGGAATGAAGAGTGAAGCTTTCTTT	CAIATFPSTGGMKSEAFF
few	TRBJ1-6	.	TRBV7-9	TGTGCCAGCAGCTTAGCCAATTCACCCCTCCACTTT	CASSLANSPLHF
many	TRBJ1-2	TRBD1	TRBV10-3	TGTGCCATCAGCGGGGACAGTCTCTATGGCTACACCTTC	CAISGDSLYGYTF
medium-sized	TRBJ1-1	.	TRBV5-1	TGCGCCAGCAGCTTCTATATACGGGACACTGAAGCTTTCTTT	CASSFYIRDTEAFF
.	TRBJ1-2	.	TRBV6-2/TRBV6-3	TGTGCCAGCAATACCGGGACATCCCTCTATGGCTACACCTTC	CASNTGTSLYGYTF
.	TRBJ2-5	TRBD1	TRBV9	TGTGCCAGCAGCGTAGCCAGGGGGACATCAGAGACCCAGTACTTC	CASSVARGTSETQYF
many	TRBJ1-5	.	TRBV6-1	TGTGCCAGCAGTGAAGCCCCGATAACTCAGCCCCAGCATTTT	CASSEAPITQPQHF
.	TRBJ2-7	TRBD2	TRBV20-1	TGCAGTGCAGTCACTAGCGGGACCTCCCGGGACGAGCAGTACTTC	CSAVTSGTSRDEQYF
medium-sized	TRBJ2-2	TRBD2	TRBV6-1	TGTGCCAGCAGTCAAGCTTTCGGGACTAGCGGCAACACCGGGGAGCTGTTTTTT	CASSQAFGTSGNTGELFF
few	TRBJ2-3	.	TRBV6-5	TGTGCCAGCAGTTACAGGGAAGGCCATACGCAGTATTTT	CASSYREGHTQYF
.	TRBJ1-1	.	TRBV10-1	TGCGCCAGCAGTGAGTCCAGGACATTGTTGGACACTGAAGCTTTCTTT	CASSESRTLLDTEAFF
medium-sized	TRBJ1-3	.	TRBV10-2	TGCGCCAGCAGTGAGCCCCGAGGGGGATCCCGTGGAAACACCATATATTTT	CASSEPRGGSRGNTIYF
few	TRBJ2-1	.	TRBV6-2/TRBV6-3	TGTGCCAGCAGTTACAACAATGAGCAGTTCTTC	CASSYNNEQFF
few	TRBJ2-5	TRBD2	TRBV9	TGTGCCAGCAGCGTAGATAGCGGGAGAGGGGAGACCCAGTACTTC	CASSVDSGRGETQYF
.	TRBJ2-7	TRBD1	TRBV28	TGTGCCAGCAGCTTCCCGGGACAGGGTCGCATCGAGCAGTACTTC	CASSFPGQGRIEQYF
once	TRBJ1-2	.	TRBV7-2	TGTGCCAGCAGCTTAAGGGGGACGGGCTATGGCTACACCTTC	CASSLRGTGYGYTF
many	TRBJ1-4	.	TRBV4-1	TGCGCCAGCAGCCAAGTACGAGGACAGAGTAATGAAAAACTGTTTTTT	CASSQVRGQSNEKLFF
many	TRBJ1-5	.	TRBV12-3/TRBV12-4	TGTGCCAGCAGAAAACCAGGGGGCAATCAGCCCCAGCATTTT	CASRKPGGNQPQHF
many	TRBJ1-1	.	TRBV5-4	TGTGCCAGCAGCTGGAGGGACACTGAAGCTTTCTTT	CASSWRDTEAFF
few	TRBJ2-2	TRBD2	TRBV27	TGTGCCAGCAGTTCCAGCGGGAGAAACACCGGGGAGCTGTTTTTT	CASSSSGRNTGELFF
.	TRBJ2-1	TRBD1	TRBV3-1	TGTGCCAGCAGAGACAGGGGGCATGAGCAGTTCTTC	CASRDRGHEQFF
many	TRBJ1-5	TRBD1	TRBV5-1	TGCGCCAACCCTTCGGGACAGGGGGATAATCAGCCCCAGCATTTT	CANPSGQGDNQPQHF
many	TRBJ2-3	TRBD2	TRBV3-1	TGTGCCAGCAGCCAAGATATCATCAGCGGGAAAGAATTGGGAGATACGCAGTATTTT	CASSQDIISGKELGDTQYF
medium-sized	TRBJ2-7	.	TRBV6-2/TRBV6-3	TGTGCCAGCAGTTATGCTGGGGGTTGGGAGCAGTACTTC	CASSYAGGWEQYF
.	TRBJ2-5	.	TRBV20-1	TGCAGTGCTAGAGGTCGACTGGAACCGCAAGAGACCCAGTACTTC	CSARGRLEPQETQYF
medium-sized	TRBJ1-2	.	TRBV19	TGTGCCAGTAGTATTTGGTCGAGGGGACGGACCTATGGCTACACCTTC	CASSIWSRGRTYGYTF
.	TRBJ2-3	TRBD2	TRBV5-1	TGCGCCAGCGGAGGACTAGCAACAGATACGCAGTATTTT	CASGGLATDTQYF
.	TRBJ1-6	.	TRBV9	TGTGCCAGCAGCCCCTTTTCCGGGGGATCCTATAATTCACCCCTCCACTTT	CASSPFSGGSYNSPLHF
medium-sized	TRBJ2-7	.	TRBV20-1	TGCAGTGCTAGGGACAGGGGAGAAGCGGGAGTATCCTACGAGCAGTACTTC	CSARDRGEAGVSYEQYF
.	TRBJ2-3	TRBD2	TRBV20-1	TGCAGTGCTAGAAGGCTAGCGGGAGGCTTGGGTACGCAGTATTTT	CSARRLAGGLGTQYF
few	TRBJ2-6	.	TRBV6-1	TGTGCCATCAATAGGGGAAGTGGGGCCAACGTCCCGACTTTC	CAINRGSGANVPTF
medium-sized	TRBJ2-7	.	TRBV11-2	TGTGCCAGCAGCTTAGCGGAGGGCTACGAGCAGTACTTC	CASSLAEGYEQYF
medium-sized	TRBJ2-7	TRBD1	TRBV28	TGTGCCAGCACCGTAGGGACAGGGAGCTACGAGCAGTACTTC	CASTVGTGSYEQYF
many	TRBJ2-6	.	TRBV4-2	TGTGCCAGCAGCCCCCGGGCACCCTCCCCCATGGGCTCTGGGGCCAACGTCCTGACTTTC	CASSPRAPSPMGSGANVLTF
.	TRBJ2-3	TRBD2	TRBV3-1	TGTGCCAGCAGCCAAGTCCATAGAGCGGGAGGGGGAGATACGCAGTATTTT	CASSQVHRAGGGDTQYF
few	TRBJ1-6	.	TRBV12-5	TGTGCTAGTGCCCGAATTTCCGGAGGGGTTTCACCCCTACACTTT	CASARISGGVSPLHF
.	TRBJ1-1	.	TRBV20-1	TGCAGTGCTAGATCAGGGACCGTGACAACTGAAGCTTTCTTT	CSARSGTVTTEAFF
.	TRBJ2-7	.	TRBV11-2	TGTGCCAGCAGTTCGCTGAAGGGCAGGTCCCTGCTCGAGCAGTACTTC	CASSSLKGRSLLEQYF
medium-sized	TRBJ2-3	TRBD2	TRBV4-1	TGCGCCAGCAGCCTCTTACTAGCGGGAAACGCAGATACGCAGTATTTT	CASSLLLAGNADTQYF
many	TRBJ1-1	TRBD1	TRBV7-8	TGTGCCAGCAGCGGGACAGGGGGCGCCGCTTTCTTT	CASSGTGGAAFF
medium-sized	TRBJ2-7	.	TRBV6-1	TGTGCCAGCAGTGAATACGAGCAGTACTTC	CASSEYEQYF
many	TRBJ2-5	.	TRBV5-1	TGCGCCAGCAGGGAGCGGTCGATCCAAGAGACCCAGTACTTC	CASRERSIQETQYF